These T cell receptor beta chains were read from a single sample in a study of cytomegalovirus exposure and HLA in healthy donors. Using immunoSEQ multiplex PCR, the repertoire was profiled, and TCRdb retains in-frame clones only, with some absent. The sample lists 150,000 to 200,000 clones, 84% occurring once. The specimen was PBMCs. The receptors were gathered from a man younger than 35 in good health and CMV-seronegative. The CDR3 runs from the conserved cysteine through the conserved F or W. The D gene is left open where the match is weak. Part of the rows lack a size; the others show once, few, many or a class for expanded clones.

D gene	V gene	clone size	J gene	CDR3 DNA	CDR3 protein
.	TRBV28	once	TRBJ1-2	TGCGCCAGCAGTTTAGGAACAGGGCGGTATGGCTACACCTTC	CASSLGTGRYGYTF
.	TRBV11-2	few	TRBJ2-1	TGTGCCAGCAGCTTAGATCGTGCTTCGGGCAATGAGCAGTTCTTC	CASSLDRASGNEQFF
TRBD1	TRBV5-4	.	TRBJ2-7	TGTGCCAGCAGCATCCCCGGGACAGGTGCGCGCGAGCAGTACTTC	CASSIPGTGAREQYF
.	TRBV6-5	.	TRBJ2-7	TGTGCCAGCAGTTACGCGACCGGGGCCTACGAGCAGTACTTC	CASSYATGAYEQYF
TRBD1	TRBV5-5	.	TRBJ2-7	TGTGCCAGCAGCCCCAGGGGACAGGGGGCTATTTGGGAGCAGTACTTC	CASSPRGQGAIWEQYF
TRBD2	TRBV28	.	TRBJ2-7	TGTGCCAGCAGTACTAGACTAGCGGGGGAAACCTACGAGCAGTACTTC	CASSTRLAGETYEQYF
TRBD1	TRBV14	.	TRBJ1-2	TGTGCCAGCAGCCAAGGGGGACAGCGGTATGGCTACACCTTC	CASSQGGQRYGYTF
.	TRBV7-2	.	TRBJ2-7	TGTGCCAGCAGTTTCGCCTACGGGCAGTACTTC	CASSFAYGQYF
.	TRBV28	few	TRBJ1-1	TGTGCCAGCAGAGTACCGGGGAGCACTGAAGCTTTCTTT	CASRVPGSTEAFF
.	TRBV10-3	.	TRBJ1-5	TGTGCCATCAGTAGGCAGGGTGATCAGCCCCAGCATTTT	CAISRQGDQPQHF
.	TRBV7-6	.	TRBJ1-2	TGTGCCAGCAGCTTAGAAACCCGTCTGGGGCCGGATGAGTATGGCTACACCTTC	CASSLETRLGPDEYGYTF
.	TRBV4-1	.	TRBJ1-2	TGCGCCAGCAGACTGGCCGGGAGTAACTATGGCTACACCTTC	CASRLAGSNYGYTF
TRBD1	TRBV10-3	.	TRBJ1-4	TGTGCCATCAGTGAGGGGACAGGGGGGGAAAAACTGTTTTTT	CAISEGTGGEKLFF
.	TRBV28	.	TRBJ1-1	TGTGCCAGCAGTTTGGGGGGGGTCACTGAAGCTTTCTTT	CASSLGGVTEAFF
.	TRBV5-1	many	TRBJ1-4	TGCGCCAGCAGCTCGGGAAAAAGGGATCCGGCTAATGAAAAACTGTTTTTT	CASSSGKRDPANEKLFF
TRBD1	TRBV7-9	.	TRBJ1-2	TGTGCCAGCAGCCTTGGACAGGGGAACTATGGCTACACCTTC	CASSLGQGNYGYTF
TRBD1	TRBV19	.	TRBJ2-7	TGTGCCAGCACCGACAGGGGGTACGAGCAGTACTTC	CASTDRGYEQYF
TRBD1	TRBV7-9	.	TRBJ2-2	TGTGCCATCAGGGGGCCCGGGGAGCTGTTTTTT	CAIRGPGELFF
TRBD1	TRBV27	.	TRBJ1-2	TGTGCCAGCAGAGACAGGGGACGGTATGGCTACACCTTC	CASRDRGRYGYTF
TRBD1	TRBV28	.	TRBJ1-4	TGTGCCAGCAGTTTGGGGCTGACAGGGGGCGGCGAAAAACTGTTTTTT	CASSLGLTGGGEKLFF
.	TRBV19	.	TRBJ2-6	TGTGCCAGTAGTATAGGTCTCTCTGGGGCCAACGTCCTGACTTTC	CASSIGLSGANVLTF
TRBD2	TRBV28	.	TRBJ2-5	TGTGCCAGCAGACGTGAATGGGGGAGGGCGTCTGAGACCCAGTACTTC	CASRREWGRASETQYF
.	TRBV14	few	TRBJ2-1	TGTGCCAGCAGCCAAGAAGGTTCTGGGATCACTAGCTCCTACAATGAGCAGTTCTTC	CASSQEGSGITSSYNEQFF
TRBD1	TRBV2	once	TRBJ2-3	TGTGCCAGCAGCCCGACAGGGATTTCTAGAGATACGCAGTATTTT	CASSPTGISRDTQYF
TRBD1	TRBV28	few	TRBJ2-7	TGTGCCAGCAAGGACAGGGAAGGATACGAGCAGTACTTC	CASKDREGYEQYF
TRBD2	TRBV7-9	few	TRBJ2-3	TGTGCCAGCAGCTCCCCACTAGCGGGAGGGAGTACGCAGTATTTT	CASSSPLAGGSTQYF
.	TRBV5-5	few	TRBJ1-6	TGTGCCAGCCGACTTGGCTCCTATAATTCACCCCTCCACTTT	CASRLGSYNSPLHF
.	TRBV19	.	TRBJ1-5	TGTGCCAGTAGTATGAGATCTTATAGCAATCAGCCCCAGCATTTT	CASSMRSYSNQPQHF
TRBD1	TRBV28	.	TRBJ1-1	TGTGCCAGCAGACTACGGGACAGACGAATTGAAGCTTTCTTT	CASRLRDRRIEAFF
.	TRBV5-5	.	TRBJ1-1	TGTGCCAGCAGCCCCGACAGTACGAACACTGAAGCTTTCTTT	CASSPDSTNTEAFF
.	TRBV5-4	few	TRBJ2-1	TGTGCCAGCAGCTTGGAGGCGGGGGCCCACAATGAGCAGTTCTTC	CASSLEAGAHNEQFF
.	TRBV13	.	TRBJ2-5	TGTGCCAGCAGCCTCACCGGGCAGTGGGGTAGCGTTGGATCCGAAGAGACCCAGTACTTC	CASSLTGQWGSVGSEETQYF
TRBD2	TRBV6-5	.	TRBJ2-7	TGTGCCAGCAGTTACTCTGGGACTAGCATTTCCTACGAGCAGTACTTC	CASSYSGTSISYEQYF
.	TRBV9	.	TRBJ1-1	TGTGCCAGCAGCGCCTTCCTCCGGGGTGAAGCTTTCTTT	CASSAFLRGEAFF
.	TRBV29-1	few	TRBJ2-1	TGCAGCGTTGACGGGGATGAGCAGTTCTTC	CSVDGDEQFF
.	TRBV5-1	.	TRBJ1-2	TGCGCCAGCAGCTTGGGCGGCACGGGTGGCTACACCTTC	CASSLGGTGGYTF
TRBD1	TRBV7-2	.	TRBJ1-5	TGTGCCAGCAGCGAGCGACAGGGCTCTCAGCCCCAGCATTTT	CASSERQGSQPQHF